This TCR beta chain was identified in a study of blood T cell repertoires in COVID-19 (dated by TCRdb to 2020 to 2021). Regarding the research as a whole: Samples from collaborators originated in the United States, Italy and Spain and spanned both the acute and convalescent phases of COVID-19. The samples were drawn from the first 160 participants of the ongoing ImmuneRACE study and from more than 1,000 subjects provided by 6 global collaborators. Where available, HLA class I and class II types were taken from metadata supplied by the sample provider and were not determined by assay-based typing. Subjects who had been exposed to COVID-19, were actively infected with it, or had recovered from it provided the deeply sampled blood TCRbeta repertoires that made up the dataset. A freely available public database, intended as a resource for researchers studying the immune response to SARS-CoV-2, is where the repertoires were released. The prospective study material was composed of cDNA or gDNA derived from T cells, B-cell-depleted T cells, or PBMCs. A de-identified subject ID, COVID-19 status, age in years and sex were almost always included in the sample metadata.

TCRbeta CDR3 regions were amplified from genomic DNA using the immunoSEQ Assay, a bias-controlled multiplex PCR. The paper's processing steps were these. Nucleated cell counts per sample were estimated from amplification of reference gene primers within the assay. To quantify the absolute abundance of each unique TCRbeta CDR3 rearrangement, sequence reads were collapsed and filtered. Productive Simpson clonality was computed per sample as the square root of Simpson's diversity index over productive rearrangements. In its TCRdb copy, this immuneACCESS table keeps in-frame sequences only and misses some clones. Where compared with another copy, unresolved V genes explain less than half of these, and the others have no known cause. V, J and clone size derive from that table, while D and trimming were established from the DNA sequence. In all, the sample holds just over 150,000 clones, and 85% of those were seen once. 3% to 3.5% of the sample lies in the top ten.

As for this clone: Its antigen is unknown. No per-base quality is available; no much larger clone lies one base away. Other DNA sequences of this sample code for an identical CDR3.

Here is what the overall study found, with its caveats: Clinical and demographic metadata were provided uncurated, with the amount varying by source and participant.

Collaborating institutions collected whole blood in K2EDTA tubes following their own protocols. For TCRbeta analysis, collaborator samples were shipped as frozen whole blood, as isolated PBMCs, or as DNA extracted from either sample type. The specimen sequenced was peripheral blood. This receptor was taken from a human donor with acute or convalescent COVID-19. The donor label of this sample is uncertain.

The CDR3 region: CAWSAGGNSPLHF. The DNA sequence is given as TGTGCCTGGAGTGCCGGGGGTAATTCACCCCTCCACTTT. Recombination linked TRBV30 to TRBJ1-6; the D gene is perhaps TRBD1, from 5 matching bases. Trimming at the junction amounts to 1 base on V and 6 bases on J, and the germline ends lie 7 bases apart. CDR1 and CDR2 were assigned from the germline V gene (reference sequence) as GTSNPN and SVGIG. The CDR3 contains 13 residues, cysteine and phenylalanine counted. Only the CDR3 DNA stays, 39 bases, in frame from base 1.